This T cell receptor (beta chain) stems from a study of identical twins. The study, taken as a whole, reports: Out-of-frame alpha sequences shared between twins exhibited an excess of low generation probability.

From germline, CDR1 is SGDLS and CDR2 YYNGEE. The junction had 9 bases not matched to a gene; V was cut back by 3 bases and J by 5 bases. The CDR3 extends over 16 amino acids. TCRdb redid the calling of the 5' RACE reads with MiXCR, one entry per CDR3 protein. This table holds about 520,000 distinct CDR3 sequences, less than 25% found once. Notes on this clonotype: Its target is not known.

This same sample was also part of a study on T cells expressing NK-cell markers.

This chain joins TRBV9 and TRBJ2-1, with TRBD1 matching over 9 bases. The TCR sequence derives from a woman between 18 and 29 years old in good health. Sequencing was carried out using CD4+ T cells sorted from blood. The CDR3 reads CASSGNRGRRDNEQFF. The CDR3 DNA follows: TGTGCCAGCAGCGGTAACAGGGGGCGGAGGGACAATGAGCAGTTCTTC.